The clone carrying this T cell receptor beta chain was detected once. This CDR3 spans 16 amino acids. CDR1 is MNHEY and CDR2 is SVGAGI in the germline V gene. The ends lost 2 bases at V and 0 bases at J; junction bases unmatched: 5. In the original workflow: Nucleated cell number was recorded as an estimate derived from reference gene primer amplification. TCRdb's table, derived via immunoSEQ multiplex PCR, lists solely in-frame clones and lacks some. V and J calls plus clone size are reproduced from that table; the DNA served to infer D and trimming. The sample consists of 110,000 or so clones, 85% to 90% of them appearing once. This record belongs to a study of blood T cell repertoires in COVID-19.

Sequencing was done on a sample of peripheral blood. This TCR was sampled from a woman between 45 and 65 years old with acute or convalescent COVID-19. The rearrangement links TRBV6-5 to TRBJ2-3; TRBD2 matches at 7 bases. CDR3 sequence: CASSYGSSGSTDTQYF. CDR3 nucleotide sequence: TGTGCCAGCAGTTACGGATCTAGCGGTAGCACAGATACGCAGTATTTT.